This T cell receptor beta chain was recovered during a study of neoadjuvant nivolumab and ipilimumab in lung cancer. Repertoires were generated with immunoSEQ multiplex PCR, while TCRdb's copy carries only in-frame clones and drops some. The sample includes around 4,700 clones, about 77% of them seen just once. Points on this clone: What it binds is not known.

CDR1 is LGHNA and CDR2 is YSLEER in the germline V gene. V was pared by 4 bases and J by 3 bases, with 6 bases of the junction left unmatched. The CDR3 is 15 residues long. Study results and caveats: Resected tumors had greater TCR richness and clonality than uninvolved lung. Resected-tumor TCR richness correlated positively with pretherapy blood richness. From pretherapy to surgery, tumor richness and clonality rose with dual therapy.

The source material was adjacent normal lung tissue, sampled after neoadjuvant nivolumab, alone or with ipilimumab, at or shortly before surgery. The chain recombines TRBV4-3 with TRBJ2-3; 8 nucleotides agree with TRBD1. This sequence originates from an adult with non-small cell lung cancer. The CDR3 loop reads CASSLQGDGTDTQYF. The CDR3 DNA reads TGCGCCAGCAGCCTACAGGGGGATGGGACAGATACGCAGTATTTT.